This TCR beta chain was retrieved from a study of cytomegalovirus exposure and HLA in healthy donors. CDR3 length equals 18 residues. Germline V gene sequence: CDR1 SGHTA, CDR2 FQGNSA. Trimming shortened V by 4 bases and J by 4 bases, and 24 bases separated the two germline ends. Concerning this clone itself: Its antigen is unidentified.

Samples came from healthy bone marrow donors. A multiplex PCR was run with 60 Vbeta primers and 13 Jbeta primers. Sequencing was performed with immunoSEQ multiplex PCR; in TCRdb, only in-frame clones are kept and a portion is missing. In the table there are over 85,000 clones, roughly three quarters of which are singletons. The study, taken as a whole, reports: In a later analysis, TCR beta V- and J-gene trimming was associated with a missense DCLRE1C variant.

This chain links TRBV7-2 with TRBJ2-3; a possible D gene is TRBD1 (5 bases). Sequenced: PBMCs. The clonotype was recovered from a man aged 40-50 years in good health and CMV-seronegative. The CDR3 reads CASSSLGSGNLWADTQYF. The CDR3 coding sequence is TGTGCCAGCAGCTCTCTGGGGTCAGGGAATCTTTGGGCAGATACGCAGTATTTT.